One and the same sample provided the 8 T cell receptor beta chains below, sequenced in a study of cytomegalovirus exposure and HLA in healthy donors. TCRdb's table, derived via immunoSEQ multiplex PCR, lists solely in-frame clones and lacks some. The profile shows about 79,000 clones, 80% to 95% of them singletons. The specimen sequenced was PBMCs. All receptors come from a woman in her twenties or thirties in good health and CMV-seronegative.

The chain combines TRBV6-6 with TRBJ2-7, with no clear D. Between the trimmed V and J ends, which lost 0 bases and 7 bases, there was a span of 10 bases. This CDR3 is 13 amino acids long. Germline loops: CDR1 MNHNY, CDR2 SVGAGI (reference sequence). CDR3 protein: CASSYSSGGEQYF. For the CDR3, the DNA is TGTGCCAGCAGTTACTCCTCGGGTGGGGAGCAGTACTTC.

J is TRBJ2-1 and V is TRBV7-8; 9 nucleotides align to TRBD2. Per the germline V gene, CDR1 is SGHVS and CDR2 is FQNEAQ. The CDR3 contains 14 residues. After removal of 4 bases from V and 7 bases from J, the junction contained 5 bases not matched to a gene. This chain's CDR3 is CASSYLAGGNEQFF. CDR3 bases: TGTGCCAGCAGCTACCTCGCGGGAGGGAATGAGCAGTTCTTC.

The rearrangement uses TRBV19 and TRBJ2-7; 8 bases fit TRBD1. Germline V lookup: CDR1 LNHDA, CDR2 SQIVND (reference sequence). The CDR3 consists of 15 residues. V gave up 4 bases and J gave up 2 bases; unmatched junction bases: 7. Here the CDR3 DNA reads TGTGCCAGTAGTACGCAGGGGGCTCCGACCTACGAGCAGTACTTC. Its protein product is CASSTQGAPTYEQYF.

This clone was seen only once. The chain uses TRBV29-1 and TRBJ1-2; unclear D gene. Per germline, CDR1 SQVTM and CDR2 ANQGSEA. The CDR3 runs 12 residues. V was shortened by 7 bases and J by 4 bases, with 13 bases between the two germline ends. The CDR3 coding sequence is TGCAGCGCCACCCCCTATAGCTATGGCTACACCTTC. Translated, it gives CSATPYSYGYTF.

The rearrangement links TRBV7-2 to TRBJ1-1; 7 nucleotides line up with TRBD1. J was trimmed by 3 bases and V by 3 bases; bases with no gene match: 1. Germline assignment: CDR1 SGHTA and CDR2 FQGNSA. This CDR3 spans 13 amino acids. CDR3 region: CASSFTGDTEAFF. The CDR3 bases are TGTGCCAGCAGCTTTACAGGGGACACTGAAGCTTTCTTT.

V and J are TRBV5-5 and TRBJ2-7, with D unresolved. Per germline, CDR1 SGHKS and CDR2 YYEKEE (reference sequence). The CDR3 covers 14 residues. V shed 0 bases and J shed 0 bases, with 7 bases lying between them. CDR3 in amino acids: CASSLENFSYEQYF. The CDR3 DNA is TGTGCCAGCAGCTTGGAGAACTTCTCCTACGAGCAGTACTTC.

This clone came up a few times. V and J are TRBV28 and TRBJ2-7, with D perhaps TRBD2 (6 bases). Germline lookup yields CDR1 MDHEN and CDR2 SYDVKM. There are 13 residues in the CDR3. V lost 5 bases, J lost 7 bases, and 15 bases lay in between. CDR3 sequence (DNA): TGTGCCAGCAGTCGCCGCGGGGTCGGAGAGCAGTACTTC. The encoded protein is CASSRRGVGEQYF.

The chain carries TRBV4-3 and TRBJ2-3; 11 bases are a match to TRBD2. The germline V gene has CDR1 LGHNA and CDR2 YSLEER. V shed 1 base, J shed 0 bases, and the junction held 12 bases outside the gene matches. The CDR3 consists of 20 residues. This chain's CDR3 is CASSQGSSGGTRYSTDTQYF. CDR3 nucleotides: TGCGCCAGCAGCCAAGGTTCTAGCGGGGGGACCCGCTATAGCACAGATACGCAGTATTTT.